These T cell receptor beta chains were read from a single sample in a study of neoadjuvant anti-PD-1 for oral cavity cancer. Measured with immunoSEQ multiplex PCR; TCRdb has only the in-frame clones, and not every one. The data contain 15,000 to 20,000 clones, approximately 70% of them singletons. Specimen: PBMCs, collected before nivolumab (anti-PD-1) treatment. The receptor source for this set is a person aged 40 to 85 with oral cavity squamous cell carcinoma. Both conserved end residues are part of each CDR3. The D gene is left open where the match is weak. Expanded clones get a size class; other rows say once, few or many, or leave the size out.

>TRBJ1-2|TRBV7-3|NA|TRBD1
CASSLTGGAYGYTF
TGTGCCAGCAGCCTGACAGGGGGAGCATATGGCTACACCTTC
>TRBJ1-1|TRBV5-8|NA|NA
CASSLTSTGNTEAFF
TGTGCCAGCAGCTTGACGAGCACAGGGAACACTGAAGCTTTCTTT
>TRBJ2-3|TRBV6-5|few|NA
CASSPAASTDTQYF
TGTGCCAGCAGTCCAGCGGCTAGCACAGATACGCAGTATTTT
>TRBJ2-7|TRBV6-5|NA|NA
CASSWRQSYEQYF
TGTGCCAGCAGTTGGCGACAGTCCTACGAGCAGTACTTC
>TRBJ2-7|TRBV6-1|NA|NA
CASSEGGGLFFEQYF
TGTGCCAGCAGTGAAGGGGGGGGGCTATTTTTTGAGCAGTACTTC
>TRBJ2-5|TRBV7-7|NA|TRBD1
CASSLQGLGETQYF
TGTGCTAGCAGCTTACAGGGGCTGGGAGAGACCCAGTACTTC
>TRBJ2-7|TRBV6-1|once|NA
CATRTASYEQYF
TGTGCCACACGGACAGCCTCCTACGAGCAGTACTTC
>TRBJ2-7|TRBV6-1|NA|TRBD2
CASSGTRQREGRLSEQYF
TGTGCCAGCAGTGGGACCCGCCAGCGGGAGGGCCGTCTAAGTGAGCAGTACTTC
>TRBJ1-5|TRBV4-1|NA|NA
CASSQDPSADQPQHF
TGCGCCAGCAGCCAAGATCCGAGTGCAGATCAGCCCCAGCATTTT
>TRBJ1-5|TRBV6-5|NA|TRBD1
CASSRTGFEQPQHF
TGTGCCAGCAGTCGGACAGGGTTTGAGCAGCCCCAGCATTTT
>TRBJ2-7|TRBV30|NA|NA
CAWSPSPGPVYEQYF
TGTGCCTGGAGCCCTTCCCCGGGGCCGGTCTACGAGCAGTACTTC
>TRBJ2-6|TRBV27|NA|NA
CASRQIRGSSSGANVLTF
TGTGCCAGCAGGCAGATCAGGGGTTCGAGCTCTGGGGCCAACGTCCTGACTTTC
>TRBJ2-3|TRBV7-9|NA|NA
CASREAGITDTQYF
TGTGCCAGCAGGGAGGCAGGAATCACAGATACGCAGTATTTT
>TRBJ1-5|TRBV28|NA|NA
CASSLPVGAASNQPQHF
TGTGCCAGCAGTCTACCAGTTGGTGCAGCCTCCAATCAGCCCCAGCATTTT
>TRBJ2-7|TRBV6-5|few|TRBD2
CASGRDYYEQYF
TGTGCCAGCGGGCGGGACTACTACGAGCAGTACTTC
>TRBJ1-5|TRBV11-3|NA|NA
CASSLDNVRVGGNQPQHF
TGTGCCAGCAGCTTAGATAATGTGCGGGTGGGGGGCAATCAGCCCCAGCATTTT
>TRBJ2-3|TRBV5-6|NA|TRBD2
CAVSLAGTDTQYF
TGTGCCGTCTCACTAGCGGGAACAGATACGCAGTATTTT
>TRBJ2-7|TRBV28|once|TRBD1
CASRTDRASYEQYF
TGTGCCAGCAGGACCGACAGGGCGTCCTACGAGCAGTACTTC
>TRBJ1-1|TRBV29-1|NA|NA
CSVGGDTEAFF
TGCAGCGTTGGGGGCGACACTGAAGCTTTCTTT
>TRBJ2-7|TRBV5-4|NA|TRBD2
CASRLAGGPDEQYF
TGTGCCAGCAGGCTAGCGGGAGGGCCCGACGAGCAGTACTTC
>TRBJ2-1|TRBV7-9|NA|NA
CASSLGDWLSYNEQFF
TGTGCCAGCAGCTTAGGGGACTGGCTCTCCTACAATGAGCAGTTCTTC
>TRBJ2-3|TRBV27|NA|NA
CASSQDRRGGLHTDTQYF
TGTGCCAGCAGTCAGGACAGGAGGGGAGGCCTACACACAGATACGCAGTATTTT
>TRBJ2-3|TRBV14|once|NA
CASSQDQGFATDTQYF
TGTGCCAGCAGCCAAGATCAGGGATTCGCCACAGATACGCAGTATTTT
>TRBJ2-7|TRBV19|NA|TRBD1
CASRVAGTGAYEQYF
TGTGCCAGTAGGGTTGCCGGGACAGGGGCCTACGAGCAGTACTTC
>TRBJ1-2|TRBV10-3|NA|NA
CAISSGRNYGYTF
TGTGCCATCAGTTCAGGGCGCAACTATGGCTACACCTTC
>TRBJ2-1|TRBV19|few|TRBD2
CASMQLAGEQFF
TGTGCCAGTATGCAACTAGCGGGCGAGCAGTTCTTC
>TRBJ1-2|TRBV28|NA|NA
CASRAGGSNYGYTF
TGTGCCAGCAGGGCCGGGGGAAGTAACTATGGCTACACCTTC
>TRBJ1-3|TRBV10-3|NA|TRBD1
CAISRDRGTSGNTIYF
TGTGCCATCAGTCGGGACAGGGGAACCTCTGGAAACACCATATATTTT
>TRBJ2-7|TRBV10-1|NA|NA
CASSESLGEQYF
TGCGCCAGCAGTGAGTCGTTGGGCGAGCAGTACTTC
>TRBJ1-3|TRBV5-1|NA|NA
CASSLGTAGNTIYF
TGCGCCAGCAGCTTGGGAACCGCCGGAAACACCATATATTTT
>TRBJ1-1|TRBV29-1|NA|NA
CSVLLNTEAFF
TGCAGCGTTTTATTGAACACTGAAGCTTTCTTT
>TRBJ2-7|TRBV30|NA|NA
CAWSVPIPNSEQYF
TGTGCCTGGAGTGTACCCATCCCGAACTCCGAGCAGTACTTC
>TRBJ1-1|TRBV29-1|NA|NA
CSALDPGTEAFF
TGCAGCGCTTTGGATCCGGGGACTGAAGCTTTCTTT
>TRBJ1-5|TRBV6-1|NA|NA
CASSFNSDSNQPQHF
TGTGCCAGCAGTTTTAACAGCGATAGCAATCAGCCCCAGCATTTT
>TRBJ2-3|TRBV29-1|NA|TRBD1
CSVSGGDTQYF
TGCAGCGTTTCAGGGGGAGATACGCAGTATTTT
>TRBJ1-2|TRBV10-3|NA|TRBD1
CAISEAQGGSGYTF
TGTGCCATCAGTGAGGCCCAAGGGGGCTCTGGCTACACCTTC
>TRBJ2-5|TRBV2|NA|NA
CASRWQIQETQYF
TGTGCCAGCAGGTGGCAGATCCAAGAGACCCAGTACTTC
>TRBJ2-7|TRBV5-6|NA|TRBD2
CASSSPGGSHEQYF
TGTGCCAGCAGCTCCCCCGGGGGGTCGCACGAGCAGTACTTC
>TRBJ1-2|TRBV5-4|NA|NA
CASSLVVGDGYTF
TGTGCCAGCAGCTTGGTAGTGGGCGATGGCTACACCTTC
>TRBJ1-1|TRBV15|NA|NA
CATSRGLGATEAFF
TGTGCCACCAGCAGAGGTTTGGGGGCTACTGAAGCTTTCTTT
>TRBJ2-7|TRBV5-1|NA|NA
CASSLWVGSYEQYF
TGCGCCAGCAGCTTGTGGGTGGGCAGCTACGAGCAGTACTTC
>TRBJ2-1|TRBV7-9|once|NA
CASSVNNEQFF
TGTGCCAGCAGCGTGAACAATGAGCAGTTCTTC
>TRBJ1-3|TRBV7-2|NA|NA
CASSITGIGNTIYF
TGTGCCAGCAGTATAACAGGGATTGGAAACACCATATATTTT
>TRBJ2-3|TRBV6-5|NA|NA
CASSYSGTSTDTQYF
TGTGCCAGCAGTTACTCCGGGACAAGCACAGATACGCAGTATTTT
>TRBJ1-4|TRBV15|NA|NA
CATSRAGFMSSFNEKLFF
TGTGCCACCAGCAGGGCTGGATTTATGAGCAGCTTTAATGAAAAACTGTTTTTT